Sequencing of this T cell receptor (beta chain) was carried out in a study of T cells after yellow fever vaccination. The sample holds many counts of this clonotype. TCRdb passed the 5' RACE reads through MiXCR, listing each CDR3 protein once. The data hold about 69,000 distinct CDR3 sequences, with about 6% observed a single time. J was trimmed by 5 bases and V by 3 bases; bases with no gene match: 19. Germline CDR1 is LNHNV and CDR2 is YYDKDF (reference sequence). This CDR3 has 18 residues. The receptor's source is a young man who received the YFV17D yellow fever vaccine. J is TRBJ2-7 and V is TRBV15, with 7 bases that match TRBD2. Sequences were derived from CD4+ T cells sorted from PBMCs, sampled less than 18 days after the first yellow fever vaccination. CDR3 in amino acids: CATSRGPGGHPEYDEQYF. The CDR3 DNA reads as TGTGCCACCAGCAGGGGTCCGGGAGGCCACCCTGAATATGACGAGCAGTACTTC.